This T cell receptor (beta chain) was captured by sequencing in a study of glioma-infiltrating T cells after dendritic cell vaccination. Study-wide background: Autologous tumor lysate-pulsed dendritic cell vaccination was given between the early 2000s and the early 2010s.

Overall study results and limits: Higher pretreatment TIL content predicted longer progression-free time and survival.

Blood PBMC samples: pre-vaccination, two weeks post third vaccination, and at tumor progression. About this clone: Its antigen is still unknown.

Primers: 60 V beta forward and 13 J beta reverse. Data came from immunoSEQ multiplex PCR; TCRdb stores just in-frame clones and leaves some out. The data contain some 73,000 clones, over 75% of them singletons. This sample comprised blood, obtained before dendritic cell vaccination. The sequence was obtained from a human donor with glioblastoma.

The CDR3 DNA reads TGTGCCAGCAAACGGGACAGGGCTAATTCACCCCTCCACTTT. This codes for CASKRDRANSPLHF. The chain recombines TRBV6-5 with TRBJ1-6; 9 bases line up with TRBD1. The CDR3 totals 14 residues. Germline V CDR1 and CDR2: MNHEY, SVGAGI. The ends lost 7 bases at V and 6 bases at J; junction bases unmatched: 4.